The present T cell receptor (beta chain) was sequenced within a study of blood T cell repertoires in COVID-19. Sequenced by immunoSEQ multiplex PCR; TCRdb stores in-frame clones only, minus some. This table has under 400,000 clones, approximately 88% appearing once. Germline CDR1 reads SNHLY; CDR2 reads FYNNEI. This CDR3 contains 13 residues. Between the trimmed V and J ends, which lost 5 bases and 6 bases, there was a span of 14 bases. This TCR came from a woman aged 25 to 45 with COVID-19, enrolled during active disease. V usage is TRBV2 and J usage is TRBJ2-7, with a possible D match to TRBD1 (6 bases). The sample comprised peripheral blood. The CDR3 loop reads CASSPTGLGEQYF. The CDR3 DNA sequence: TGTGCCAGCAGTCCTACAGGGCTGGGCGAGCAGTACTTC.